The 7 T cell receptor beta chains below all came from one sample that was sequenced in a study of T cells in tuberculosis. Method: immunoSEQ multiplex PCR; TCRdb's copy keeps in-frame clones and lacks some. Of about 49,000 clones listed, 90% to 95% are singletons. Specified time point: new active TB diagnosis, blood taken before or within 7 days of starting treatment. This material consisted of PBMCs, taken at tuberculosis diagnosis. Every receptor here comes from an adult with tuberculosis.

This chain links TRBV5-1 with TRBJ1-2, with D maybe TRBD1 (6 bases). Germline-derived CDR1 and CDR2 are SGHRS and YFSETQ. The CDR3 runs 13 residues. The V and J ends lost 5 bases and 2 bases respectively, with 10 bases between them. The CDR3 spells CASSPGQNYGYTF. As DNA, the CDR3 is TGCGCCAGCAGTCCAGGACAGAACTATGGCTACACCTTC.

CDR3 in DNA: TGTGCCAGCAGTCGGGAGAGCAGATCCTACGAGCAGTACTTC. Translated, it gives CASSRESRSYEQYF. The rearrangement joins TRBV27 to TRBJ2-7, with D maybe TRBD2 (6 bases). This CDR3 is 14 amino acids long. CDR1 is MNHEY and CDR2 is SMNVEV in the germline V gene (reference sequence). The V gene lost 5 bases and the J gene lost 1 base, with 12 bases spanning the gap.

V is TRBV27 and J is TRBJ2-7; 10 positions agree with TRBD1. The germline gives CDR1 MNHEY, CDR2 SMNVEV (reference sequence). There are 14 residues in the CDR3. Unmatched junction bases numbered 7, after V lost 6 bases and J lost 5 bases. The CDR3 DNA is TGTGCCAGCAGAACCGGGACAGGGGTTAACGAGCAGTACTTC. This translates into CASRTGTGVNEQYF.

The V and J genes are TRBV5-1 and TRBJ2-5, with D maybe TRBD2 (7 bases). The V end lost 4 bases, the J end lost 1 base, and 17 bases lay between the germline ends. This CDR3 is built from 16 residues. Germline CDR1 SGHRS, CDR2 YFSETQ. CDR3 in amino acids: CASSRGAGTLQETQYF. In DNA, the CDR3 is TGCGCCAGCAGCCGGGGGGCGGGGACACTCCAAGAGACCCAGTACTTC.

CDR3 DNA sequence: TGCGCCAGCAGTCGCGGACAGGGGCTCAAAGGCTATGGCTACACCTTC. Protein sequence: CASSRGQGLKGYGYTF. This chain uses TRBV23-1 with TRBJ1-2; 9 bases are a match to TRBD1. TRBV23-1 is sorted into the ORF group, with uncertain function. The junction had 10 bases not matched to a gene; V was cut back by 4 bases and J by 4 bases. CDR3 length equals 16 residues.

The chain carries TRBV29-1 and TRBJ1-2, with 8 positions matching TRBD1. Germline V gene sequence: CDR1 SQVTM, CDR2 ANQGSEA. CDR3 size: 12 residues. The V and J ends lost 6 bases and 5 bases, in that order; junction bases with no gene match: 5. The CDR3 reads CSVSGTGYGYTF. The DNA for the CDR3 is TGCAGCGTATCCGGGACAGGTTATGGCTACACCTTC.

The V gene is TRBV19, the J gene TRBJ2-2; TRBD1 agrees at 10 bases. The CDR3 covers 16 residues. Trimming took 7 bases from V and 6 from J; bases not matched to a gene: 11. Germline V gene lookup returns CDR1 LNHDA and CDR2 SQIVND (reference sequence). CDR3 sequence reads: CASNARQGALAGELFF. CDR3 nucleotide sequence: TGTGCCAGTAACGCTCGACAGGGGGCCTTAGCCGGGGAGCTGTTTTTT. The full variable domain, in which reference TRBV19 and TRBJ2-2 provide the parts outside the CDR3, is DGGITQSPKYLFRKEGQNVTLSCEQNLNHDAMYWYRQDPGQGLRLIYYSQIVNDFQKGDIAEGYSVSREKKESFPLTVTSAQKNPTAFYLCASNARQGALAGELFFGEGSRLTVL.